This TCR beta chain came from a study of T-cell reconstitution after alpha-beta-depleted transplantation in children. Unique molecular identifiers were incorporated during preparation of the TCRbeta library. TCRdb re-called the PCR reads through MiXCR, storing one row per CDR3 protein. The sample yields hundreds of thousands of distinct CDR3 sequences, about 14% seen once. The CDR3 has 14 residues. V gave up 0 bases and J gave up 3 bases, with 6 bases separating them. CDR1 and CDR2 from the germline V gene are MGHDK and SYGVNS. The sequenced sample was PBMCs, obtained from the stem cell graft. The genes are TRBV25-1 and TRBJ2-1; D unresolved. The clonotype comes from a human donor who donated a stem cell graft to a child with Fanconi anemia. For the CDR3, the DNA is TGTGCCAGCAGTGAATATCCGAACTACAATGAGCAGTTCTTC. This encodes CASSEYPNYNEQFF.